The sequence of this T cell receptor (beta chain) was determined in a study of blood T cell repertoires in COVID-19. The wider study: COVID-19 samples collected from the United States, Italy and Spain covered acute and convalescent phases. Nucleic acid was either cDNA or gDNA, and it came from T cells, B-cell-depleted T cells, or PBMCs.

Germline lookup yields CDR1 SGHAT and CDR2 FQNNGV. The CDR3 has 16 residues. V shed 5 bases, J shed 6 bases, and the junction held 11 bases outside the gene matches. Original methodology: Amplifying reference gene primers gave estimates of nucleated cell counts. Sequencing used immunoSEQ multiplex PCR; TCRdb keeps in-frame clones, though not all of them. V and J calls and clone size are those listed in that table; D and trimming were worked out from the DNA. Of approximately 50,000 clones in the sample, 90% to 95% were seen once. The sequence was collected from a middle-aged man with active COVID-19. This chain joins TRBV11-2 and TRBJ2-1; 9 bases map to TRBD1. The sample was peripheral blood. CDR3 residues: CASSALGTGFSNEQFF. The CDR3 region has the DNA TGTGCCAGCAGCGCGTTGGGGACAGGGTTTTCCAATGAGCAGTTCTTC. Full variable domain (outside the CDR3, taken from reference TRBV11-2 and TRBJ2-1): EAGVAQSPRYKIIEKRQSVAFWCNPISGHATLYWYQQILGQGPKLLIQFQNNGVVDDSQLPKDRFSAERLKGVDSTLKIQPAKLEDSAVYLCASSALGTGFSNEQFFGPGTRLTVL.